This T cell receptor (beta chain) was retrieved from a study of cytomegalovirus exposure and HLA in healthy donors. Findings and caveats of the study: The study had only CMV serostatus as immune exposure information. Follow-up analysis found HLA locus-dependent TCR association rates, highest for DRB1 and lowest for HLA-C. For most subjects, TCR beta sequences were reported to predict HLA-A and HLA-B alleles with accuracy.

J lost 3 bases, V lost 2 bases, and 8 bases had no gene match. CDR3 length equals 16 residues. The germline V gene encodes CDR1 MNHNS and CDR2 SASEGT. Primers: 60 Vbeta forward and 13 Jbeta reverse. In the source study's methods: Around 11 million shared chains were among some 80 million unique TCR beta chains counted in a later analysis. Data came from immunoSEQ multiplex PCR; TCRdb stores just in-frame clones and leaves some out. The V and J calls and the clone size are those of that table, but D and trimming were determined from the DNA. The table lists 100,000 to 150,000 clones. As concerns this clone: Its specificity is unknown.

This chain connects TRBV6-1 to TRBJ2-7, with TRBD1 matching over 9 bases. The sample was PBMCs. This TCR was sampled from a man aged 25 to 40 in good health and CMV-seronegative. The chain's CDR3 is CASSEYWAGQGYEQYF. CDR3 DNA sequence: TGTGCCAGCAGTGAATATTGGGCGGGACAGGGCTACGAGCAGTACTTC.